Reported below is one T cell receptor beta chain. This entry is derived from a study of chemoradiotherapy in HPV16-positive cancers. Clones were sequenced by immunoSEQ multiplex PCR, and TCRdb holds only the in-frame ones, with some missing. The repertoire consists of over 10,000 clones, with approximately 85% occurring once and the leading ten covering around 5.4%. The sample in question was blood, obtained from a patient who underwent chemoradiotherapy. The source is a human donor with HPV-associated anogenital cancer.

CDR3 sequence (DNA): TGTGCCAGCCAAGCTAGCGGGGTTGGCACCGGGGAGCTGTTTTTT. This gives the protein CASQASGVGTGELFF. This chain links TRBV28 with TRBJ2-2; 9 bases are a match to TRBD2. Germline CDR1 and CDR2: MDHEN and SYDVKM. The CDR3 length is 15 residues. With V trimmed by 8 bases and J by 4 bases, 8 bases remained unmatched. The variable domain in full, completed from reference TRBV28 and TRBJ2-2, reads DVKVTQSSRYLVKRTGEKVFLECVQDMDHENMFWYRQDPGLGLRLIYFSYDVKMKEKGDIPEGYSVSREKKERFSLILESASTNQTSMYLCASQASGVGTGELFFGEGSRLTVL.